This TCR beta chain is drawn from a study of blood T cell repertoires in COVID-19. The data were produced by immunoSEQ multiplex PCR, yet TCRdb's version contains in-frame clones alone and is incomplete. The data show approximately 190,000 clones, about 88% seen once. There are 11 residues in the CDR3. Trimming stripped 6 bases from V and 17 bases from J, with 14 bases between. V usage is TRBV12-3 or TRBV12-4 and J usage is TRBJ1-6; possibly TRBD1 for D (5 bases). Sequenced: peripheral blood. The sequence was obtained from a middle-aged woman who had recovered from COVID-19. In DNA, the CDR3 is TGTGCCAGCAGATCAACCGGGGGTTTCCACTTT. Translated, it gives CASRSTGGFHF.